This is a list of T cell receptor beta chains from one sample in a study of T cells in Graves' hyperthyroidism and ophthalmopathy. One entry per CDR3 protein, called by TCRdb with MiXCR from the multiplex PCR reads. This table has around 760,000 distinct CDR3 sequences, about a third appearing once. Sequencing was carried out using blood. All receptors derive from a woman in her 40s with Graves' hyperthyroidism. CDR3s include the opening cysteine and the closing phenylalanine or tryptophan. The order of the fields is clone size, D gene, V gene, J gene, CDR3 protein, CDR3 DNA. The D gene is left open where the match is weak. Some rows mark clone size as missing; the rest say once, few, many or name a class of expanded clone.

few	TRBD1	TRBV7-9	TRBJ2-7	CASSPPGTGDSYEQYF	TGCGCCAGCAGCCCGCCCGGGACAGGGGACTCCTACGAGCAGTACTTC
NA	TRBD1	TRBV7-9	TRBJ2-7	CASSPGTGRPYEQYF	TGTGCCAGCAGCCCAGGGACAGGGAGACCCTACGAGCAGTACTTC
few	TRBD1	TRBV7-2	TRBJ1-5	CASSLRTGENQPQHF	TGTGCCAGCAGCTTAAGGACAGGGGAAAATCAGCCCCAGCATTTT
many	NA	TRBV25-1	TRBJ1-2	CASSPQGEGKDGYTF	TGTGCCAGCAGTCCTCAAGGCGAAGGGAAGGATGGCTACACCTTC
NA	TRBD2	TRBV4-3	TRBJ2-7	CASSQDEGGYYEQYF	TGCGCCAGCAGCCAAGATGAGGGAGGGTATTACGAGCAGTACTTC
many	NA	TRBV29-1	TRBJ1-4	CSVQGYYGEKLFF	TGCAGCGTTCAGGGATACTACGGAGAAAAACTGTTTTTT
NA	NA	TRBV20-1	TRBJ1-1	CSARGGVGMNTEAFF	TGCAGTGCTAGAGGCGGGGTTGGGATGAACACTGAAGCTTTCTTT
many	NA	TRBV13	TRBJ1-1	CASSFDREAFF	TGTGCCAGCAGCTTCGACAGGGAAGCTTTCTTT
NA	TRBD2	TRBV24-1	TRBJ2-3	CATRLGAGAGDTQYF	TGTGCCACCCGGCTTGGAGCGGGAGCGGGGGATACGCAGTATTTT
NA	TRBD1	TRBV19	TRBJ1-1	CASSGPRTGVQRTEAFF	TGTGCCAGTAGCGGGCCAAGGACAGGGGTTCAAAGGACTGAAGCTTTCTTT
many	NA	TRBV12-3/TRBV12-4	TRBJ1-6	CASRLGSSPLHF	TGTGCCAGCAGACTTGGATCCTCACCCCTCCACTTT
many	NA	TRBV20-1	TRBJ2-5	CSARISGETQYF	TGCAGTGCTAGGATATCGGGGGAGACCCAGTACTTC
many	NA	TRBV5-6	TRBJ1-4	CASSSSGEKLFF	TGTGCCAGCAGCTCATCCGGGGAAAAACTGTTTTTT
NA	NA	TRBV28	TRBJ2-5	CASSNTGQSYQETQYF	TGTGCCAGCAGTAACACGGGACAATCGTACCAAGAGACCCAGTACTTC
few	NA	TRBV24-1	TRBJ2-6	CATSDLPQGGANVLTF	TGTGCCACCAGTGATTTACCCCAGGGTGGGGCCAACGTCCTGACTTTC
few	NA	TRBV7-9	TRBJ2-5	CASSATPLREETQYF	TGTGCCAGCAGCGCGACACCATTAAGGGAAGAGACCCAGTACTTC
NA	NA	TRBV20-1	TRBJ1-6	CSARDSSNSPLHF	TGCAGTGCTAGAGATTCGTCTAATTCACCCCTCCACTTT
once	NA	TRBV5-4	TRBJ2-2	CASSCFGGWNTGELFF	TGTGCCAGCAGCTGTTTCGGGGGATGGAACACCGGGGAGCTGTTTTTT
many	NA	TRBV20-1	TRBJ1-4	CSARDPSTNEKLFF	TGCAGTGCTAGAGATCCCTCAACTAATGAAAAACTGTTTTTT
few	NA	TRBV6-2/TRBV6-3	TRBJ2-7	CASSYSVPAGEQYF	TGTGCCAGCAGTTACTCCGTCCCGGCAGGTGAGCAGTACTTC
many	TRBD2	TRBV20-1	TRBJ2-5	CSASPGLDWEETQYF	TGCAGTGCTTCCCCCGGACTAGATTGGGAAGAGACCCAGTACTTC
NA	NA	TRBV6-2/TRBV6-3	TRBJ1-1	CATVGTHYSRYTEAFF	TGTGCCACCGTCGGGACTCACTATAGTAGGTACACTGAAGCTTTCTTT
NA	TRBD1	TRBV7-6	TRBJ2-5	CASSLNAGGRETQYF	TGTGCCAGCAGCTTAAACGCAGGGGGCCGTGAGACCCAGTACTTC
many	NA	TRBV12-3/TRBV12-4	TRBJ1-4	CASSVWQEEKLFF	TGTGCCAGCAGCGTTTGGCAAGAGGAAAAACTGTTTTTT
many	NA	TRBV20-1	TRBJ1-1	CSARAQNTEAFF	TGCAGTGCTAGAGCCCAAAACACTGAAGCTTTCTTT
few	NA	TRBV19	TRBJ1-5	CASRHTPVHQPQHF	TGTGCCAGTAGGCACACTCCTGTACATCAGCCCCAGCATTTT
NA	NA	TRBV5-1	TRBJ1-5	CASSLDLGGNQPQHF	TGCGCCAGCAGCTTGGACCTCGGGGGCAATCAGCCCCAGCATTTT
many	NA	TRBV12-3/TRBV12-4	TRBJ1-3	CASSTRTRSVGNTIYF	TGTGCCAGCAGTACAAGGACCAGATCTGTAGGAAACACCATATATTTT
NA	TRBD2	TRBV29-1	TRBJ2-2	CSVEGTSDNTGELFF	TGCAGCGTTGAAGGCACTAGCGACAACACCGGGGAGCTGTTTTTT
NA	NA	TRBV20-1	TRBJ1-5	CSARSGQLVGPQHF	TGCAGTGCTAGATCCGGACAGCTGGTAGGGCCCCAGCATTTT
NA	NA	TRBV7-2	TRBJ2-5	CASSNDLGHSGETQYF	TGTGCCAGCTCAAACGATCTGGGACATTCTGGAGAGACCCAGTACTTC
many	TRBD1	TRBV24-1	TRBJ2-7	CATRETGESHEQYF	TGTGCCACCAGGGAGACAGGGGAGAGTCACGAGCAGTACTTC